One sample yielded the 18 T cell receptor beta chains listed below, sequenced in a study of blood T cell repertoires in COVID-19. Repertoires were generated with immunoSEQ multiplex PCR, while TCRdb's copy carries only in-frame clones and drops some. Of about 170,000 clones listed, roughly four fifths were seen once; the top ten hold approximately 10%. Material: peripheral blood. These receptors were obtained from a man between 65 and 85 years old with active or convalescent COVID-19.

The CDR3 sequence: CASSTGGGGRRTEAFF. The CDR3, as DNA: TGTGCCAGTAGTACTGGGGGAGGCGGTAGGAGGACTGAAGCTTTCTTT. The chain uses TRBV19 and TRBJ1-1; the D gene is possibly TRBD1 (5 bases). This CDR3 region has 16 residues. Germline V CDR1 and CDR2: LNHDA, SQIVND (reference sequence). Trimming cost V 4 bases and J 5 bases, with 20 bases left between them.

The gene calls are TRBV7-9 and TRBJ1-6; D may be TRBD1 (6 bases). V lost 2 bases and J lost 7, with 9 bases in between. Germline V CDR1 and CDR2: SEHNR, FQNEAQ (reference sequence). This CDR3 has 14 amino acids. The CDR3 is CASSLWGLNSPLHF. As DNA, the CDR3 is TGTGCCAGCAGCTTATGGGGGCTGAATTCACCCCTCCACTTT.

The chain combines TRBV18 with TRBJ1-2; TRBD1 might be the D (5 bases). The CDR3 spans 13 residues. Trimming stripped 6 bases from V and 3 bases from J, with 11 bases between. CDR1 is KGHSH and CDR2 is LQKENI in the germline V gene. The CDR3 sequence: CASSQGVDYGYTF. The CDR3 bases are TGTGCCAGCTCGCAAGGGGTTGACTATGGCTACACCTTC.

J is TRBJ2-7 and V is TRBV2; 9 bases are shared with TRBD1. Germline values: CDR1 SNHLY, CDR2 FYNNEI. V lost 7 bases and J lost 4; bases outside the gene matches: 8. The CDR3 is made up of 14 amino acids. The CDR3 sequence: CASNRDREAYEQYF. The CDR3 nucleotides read TGTGCCAGCAACCGGGACAGGGAAGCTTACGAGCAGTACTTC. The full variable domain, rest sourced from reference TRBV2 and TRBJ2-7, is EPEVTQTPSHQVTQMGQEVILRCVPISNHLYFYWYRQILGQKVEFLVSFYNNEISEKSEIFDDQFSVERPDGSNFTLKIRSTKLEDSAMYFCASNRDREAYEQYFGPGTRLTVT.

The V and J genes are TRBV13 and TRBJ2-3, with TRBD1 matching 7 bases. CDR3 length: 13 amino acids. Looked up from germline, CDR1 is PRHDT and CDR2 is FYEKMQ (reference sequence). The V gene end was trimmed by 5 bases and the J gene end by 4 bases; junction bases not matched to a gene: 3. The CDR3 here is CASSRQGPDTQYF. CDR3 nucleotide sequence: TGTGCCAGCAGCCGACAGGGACCAGATACGCAGTATTTT. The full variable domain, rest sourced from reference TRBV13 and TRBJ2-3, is AAGVIQSPRHLIKEKRETATLKCYPIPRHDTVYWYQQGPGQDPQFLISFYEKMQSDKGSIPDRFSAQQFSDYHSELNMSSLELGDSALYFCASSRQGPDTQYFGPGTRLTVL.

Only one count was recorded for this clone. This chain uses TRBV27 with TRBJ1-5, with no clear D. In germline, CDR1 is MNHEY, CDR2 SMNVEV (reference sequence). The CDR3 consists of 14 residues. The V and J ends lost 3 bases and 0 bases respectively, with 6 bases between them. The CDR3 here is CASSFYYSNQPQHF. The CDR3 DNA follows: TGTGCCAGCAGTTTCTATTATAGCAATCAGCCCCAGCATTTT.

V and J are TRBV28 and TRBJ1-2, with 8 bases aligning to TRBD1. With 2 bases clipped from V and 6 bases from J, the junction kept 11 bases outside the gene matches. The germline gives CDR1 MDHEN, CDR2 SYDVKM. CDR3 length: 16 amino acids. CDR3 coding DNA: TGTGCCAGCAGTTTACCCTTAGGACAGGGAGTCCATGGCTACACCTTC. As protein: CASSLPLGQGVHGYTF.

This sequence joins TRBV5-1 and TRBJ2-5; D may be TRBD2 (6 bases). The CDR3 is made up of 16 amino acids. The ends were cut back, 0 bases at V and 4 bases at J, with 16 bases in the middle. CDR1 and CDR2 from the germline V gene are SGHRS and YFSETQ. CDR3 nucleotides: TGCGCCAGCAGCTTGGCCATGGGGGAGGTCGGAGAGACCCAGTACTTC. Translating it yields CASSLAMGEVGETQYF.

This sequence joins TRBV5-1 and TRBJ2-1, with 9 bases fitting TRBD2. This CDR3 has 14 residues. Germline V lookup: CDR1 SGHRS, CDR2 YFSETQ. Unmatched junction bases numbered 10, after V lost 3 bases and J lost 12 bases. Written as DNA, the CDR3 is TGCGCCAGCAGCTCTGGGGGTAGCGGGAGATTGCAGTTCTTC. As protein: CASSSGGSGRLQFF.

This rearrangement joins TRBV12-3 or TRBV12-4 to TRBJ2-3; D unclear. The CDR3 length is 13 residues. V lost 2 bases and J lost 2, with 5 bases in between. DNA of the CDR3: TGTGCCAGCAGTTTACCTCCCACAGATACGCAGTATTTT. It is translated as CASSLPPTDTQYF.

The CDR3 sequence is CASSIRDRGVNQPQHF. CDR3 nucleotide sequence: TGCGCCAGCAGCATCCGGGACAGGGGAGTCAATCAGCCCCAGCATTTT. V usage is TRBV4-1 and J usage is TRBJ1-5, with 10 bases identical to TRBD1. V gave up 5 bases and J gave up 3 bases; unmatched junction bases: 7. The length of the CDR3 is 16 residues. CDR1 is MGHRA, CDR2 YSYEKL, per germline.

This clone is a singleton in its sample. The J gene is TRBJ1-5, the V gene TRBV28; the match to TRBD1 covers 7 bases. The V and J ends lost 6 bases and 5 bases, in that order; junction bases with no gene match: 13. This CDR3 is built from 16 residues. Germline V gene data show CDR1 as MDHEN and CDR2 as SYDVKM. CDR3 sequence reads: CASRPRSRQGYQPQHF. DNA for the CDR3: TGTGCCAGCAGGCCCAGGTCGAGACAGGGTTATCAGCCCCAGCATTTT.

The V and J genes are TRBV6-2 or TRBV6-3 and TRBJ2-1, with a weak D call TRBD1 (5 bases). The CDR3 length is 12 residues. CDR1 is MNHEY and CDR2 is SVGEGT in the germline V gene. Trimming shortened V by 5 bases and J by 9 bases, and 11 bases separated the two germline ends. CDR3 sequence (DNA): TGTGCCAGCAGTGACAGACTCAGTGAGCAGTTCTTC. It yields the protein CASSDRLSEQFF.

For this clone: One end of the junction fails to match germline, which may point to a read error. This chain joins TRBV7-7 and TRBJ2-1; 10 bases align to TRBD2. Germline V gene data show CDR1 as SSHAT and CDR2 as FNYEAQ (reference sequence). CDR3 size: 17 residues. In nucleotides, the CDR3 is TGTGCTAGCAGCAAAGCCCCTAGCGGGAGCTCCTACAATGAGCAGTTCTTC. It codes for CASSKAPSGSSYNEQFF.

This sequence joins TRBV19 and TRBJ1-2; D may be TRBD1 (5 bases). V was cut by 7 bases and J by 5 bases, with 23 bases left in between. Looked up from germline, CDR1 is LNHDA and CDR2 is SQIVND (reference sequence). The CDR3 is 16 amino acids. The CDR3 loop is CASNAKRGGGGYGYTF. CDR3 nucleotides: TGTGCCAGTAATGCGAAGAGGGGAGGCGGAGGGTATGGCTACACCTTC.

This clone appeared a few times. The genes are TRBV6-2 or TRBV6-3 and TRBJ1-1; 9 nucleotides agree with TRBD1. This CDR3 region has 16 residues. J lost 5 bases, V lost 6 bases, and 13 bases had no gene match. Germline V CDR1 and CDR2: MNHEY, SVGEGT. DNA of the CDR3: TGTGCCAGCAGCAAAAATCCGGGACAGGGTCGTACTGAAGCTTTCTTT. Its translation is CASSKNPGQGRTEAFF.

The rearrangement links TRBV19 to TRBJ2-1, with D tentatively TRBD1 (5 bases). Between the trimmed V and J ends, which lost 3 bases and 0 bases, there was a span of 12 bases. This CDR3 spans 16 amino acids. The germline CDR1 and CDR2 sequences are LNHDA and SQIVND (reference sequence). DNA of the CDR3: TGTGCCAGTAGTATTCGAGACAGTGCCTCCTACAATGAGCAGTTCTTC. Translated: CASSIRDSASYNEQFF.

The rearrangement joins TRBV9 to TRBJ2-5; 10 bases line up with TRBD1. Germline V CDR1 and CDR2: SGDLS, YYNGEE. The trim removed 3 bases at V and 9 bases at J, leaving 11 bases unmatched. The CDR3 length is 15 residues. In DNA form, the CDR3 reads TGTGCCAGCAGCGATATGGGGGGACAGGGGTATGCCCAGTACTTC. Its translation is CASSDMGGQGYAQYF.